The clone carrying this T cell receptor beta chain occurred once. Time point reported: late/post reinfection, 12 to 24 weeks after detection. TCR sequencing was done directly ex vivo on sorted cells, without expansion in vitro. The record originates from a study of memory CD8 T cells in hepatitis C reinfection. The data were produced by immunoSEQ multiplex PCR, yet TCRdb's version contains in-frame clones alone and is incomplete. The sample yields about 50,000 clones, roughly nine tenths seen once. This TCR was recovered from a man between 18 and 29 years old with hepatitis C virus infection. The sequenced sample was naive CD8+ T cells sorted from blood.

In DNA, the CDR3 is TGTGCCAGTAGTATAAACCTGGGACAGGGAAACTACAATGAGCAGTTCTTC. Protein: CASSINLGQGNYNEQFF. This rearrangement joins TRBV19 to TRBJ2-1; 9 nucleotides line up with TRBD1. Trimming cost V 2 bases and J 3 bases; bases outside gene matches: 8. The CDR3 covers 17 residues. Germline V lookup: CDR1 LNHDA, CDR2 SQIVND (reference sequence).